Presented here are 10 T cell receptor beta chains from one specimen sequenced in a study of blood T cell repertoires in COVID-19. TCRdb's copy holds only in-frame clones and misses some; the assay was immunoSEQ multiplex PCR. The table lists more than 200,000 clones, about 80% of them singletons, with approximately 4.4% in the top ten. The specimen sequenced was peripheral blood. These receptors all stem from a man aged 50 or older with active or convalescent COVID-19.

This clone was picked up one time. V usage is TRBV2 and J usage is TRBJ2-3, with D possibly being TRBD1 (6 bases). V was pared by 3 bases and J by 6 bases, with 16 bases between. CDR1 is SNHLY, CDR2 FYNNEI, per germline. The CDR3 contains 15 residues. The CDR3 loop is CASSDPGHQADTQYF. The CDR3 nucleotides read TGTGCCAGCAGTGATCCGGGACATCAAGCGGATACGCAGTATTTT.

The V and J genes are TRBV10-3 and TRBJ2-7; 7 nucleotides align to TRBD1. Germline loops: CDR1 ENHRY, CDR2 SYGVKD. V gave up 9 bases and J gave up 0 bases; unmatched junction bases: 8. This CDR3 spans 14 amino acids. CDR3 in amino acids: CAIQGGSSSYEQYF. The CDR3 DNA sequence: TGTGCCATTCAAGGGGGCTCGAGCTCCTACGAGCAGTACTTC.

This clone was found a few times. Other DNA sequences in the sample encode the same CDR3. The chain is built from TRBV10-3 and TRBJ1-5, with D perhaps TRBD1 (6 bases). The CDR3 consists of 16 residues. Per the germline V gene, CDR1 is ENHRY and CDR2 is SYGVKD. Trimming took 0 bases from V and 0 from J, leaving 9 bases between them. Here the CDR3 reads CAISESGRGSNQPQHF. The DNA for the CDR3 is TGTGCCATCAGTGAGTCAGGCAGGGGTAGCAATCAGCCCCAGCATTTT.

This chain uses TRBV6-1 with TRBJ2-4; D is perhaps TRBD1 (7 bases). Per the germline V gene, CDR1 is MNHNS and CDR2 is SASEGT. Trimming took off 0 bases at V and 3 bases at J, with 15 bases between the two ends. This CDR3 is 17 amino acids long. CDR3 loop: CASSEAPGQGGKNIQYF. For the CDR3, the DNA is TGTGCCAGCAGTGAAGCGCCGGGGCAGGGGGGCAAAAACATTCAGTACTTC.

The CDR3 DNA reads as TGTGCCACCAGTGACCCCGCGCTAGCGGGGGGTAAAGAGACCCAGTACTTC. Translating gives CATSDPALAGGKETQYF. V and J are TRBV24-1 and TRBJ2-5; 11 bases align to TRBD2. V lost 4 bases to trimming and J lost 3 bases; unmatched junction nucleotides: 9. CDR3 length equals 17 residues. Germline V lookup: CDR1 KGHDR, CDR2 SFDVKD.

The rearrangement joins TRBV19 to TRBJ2-7; 9 bases map to TRBD1. CDR3 length: 14 amino acids. The ends lost 5 bases at V and 3 bases at J; junction bases unmatched: 5. CDR1 and CDR2 (germline): LNHDA, SQIVND (reference sequence). CDR3 sequence reads: CASSLRDRVYEQYF. Here the CDR3 DNA reads TGTGCCAGTAGTCTCCGGGACAGGGTCTACGAGCAGTACTTC. Based on the CDR3 plus reference TRBV19 and TRBJ2-7, the full variable domain is DGGITQSPKYLFRKEGQNVTLSCEQNLNHDAMYWYRQDPGQGLRLIYYSQIVNDFQKGDIAEGYSVSREKKESFPLTVTSAQKNPTAFYLCASSLRDRVYEQYFGPGTRLTVT.

The V call is TRBV5-1, the J call TRBJ2-1; TRBD2 aligns across 13 bases. J was trimmed by 5 bases and V by 3 bases; bases with no gene match: 5. Per the germline V gene, CDR1 is SGHRS and CDR2 is YFSETQ. The CDR3 totals 16 residues. CDR3 residues: CASSSGTSGAHNEQFF. CDR3 coding DNA: TGCGCCAGCAGCTCCGGGACTAGCGGGGCCCACAATGAGCAGTTCTTC.

V is TRBV7-9 and J is TRBJ2-3; a possible D gene is TRBD2 (6 bases). Germline CDR1 is SEHNR and CDR2 is FQNEAQ (reference sequence). Trimming cost V 5 bases and J 4 bases, with 19 bases left between them. This CDR3 has 16 amino acids. CDR3 loop: CASSPVGGGLPDTQYF. Here the CDR3 DNA reads TGTGCCAGCAGCCCAGTCGGGGGAGGACTCCCAGATACGCAGTATTTT.

The genes are TRBV11-3 and TRBJ2-1, with 8 bases matching TRBD2. With V trimmed by 4 bases and J by 2 bases, 1 base remained unmatched. CDR1 SGHNT and CDR2 YENEEA come from the germline V gene. The CDR3 covers 14 residues. The CDR3 coding sequence is TGTGCCAGCAGCTCGGGGGGGCCCTACAATGAGCAGTTCTTC. Protein: CASSSGGPYNEQFF. Full variable domain (missing parts from reference TRBV11-3 and TRBJ2-1): EAGVVQSPRYKIIEKKQPVAFWCNPISGHNTLYWYLQNLGQGPELLIRYENEEAVDDSQLPKDRFSAERLKGVDSTLKIQPAELGDSAVYLCASSSGGPYNEQFFGPGTRLTVL.

This clone was recorded a few times. V is TRBV27 and J is TRBJ1-3; D uncertain. V lost 6 bases, J lost 7 bases, and 7 bases lay in between. The CDR3 covers 11 residues. Germline CDR1 MNHEY, CDR2 SMNVEV (reference sequence). The DNA for the CDR3 is TGTGCCAGCAGGCGCGGGAACACCATATATTTT. As protein: CASRRGNTIYF.